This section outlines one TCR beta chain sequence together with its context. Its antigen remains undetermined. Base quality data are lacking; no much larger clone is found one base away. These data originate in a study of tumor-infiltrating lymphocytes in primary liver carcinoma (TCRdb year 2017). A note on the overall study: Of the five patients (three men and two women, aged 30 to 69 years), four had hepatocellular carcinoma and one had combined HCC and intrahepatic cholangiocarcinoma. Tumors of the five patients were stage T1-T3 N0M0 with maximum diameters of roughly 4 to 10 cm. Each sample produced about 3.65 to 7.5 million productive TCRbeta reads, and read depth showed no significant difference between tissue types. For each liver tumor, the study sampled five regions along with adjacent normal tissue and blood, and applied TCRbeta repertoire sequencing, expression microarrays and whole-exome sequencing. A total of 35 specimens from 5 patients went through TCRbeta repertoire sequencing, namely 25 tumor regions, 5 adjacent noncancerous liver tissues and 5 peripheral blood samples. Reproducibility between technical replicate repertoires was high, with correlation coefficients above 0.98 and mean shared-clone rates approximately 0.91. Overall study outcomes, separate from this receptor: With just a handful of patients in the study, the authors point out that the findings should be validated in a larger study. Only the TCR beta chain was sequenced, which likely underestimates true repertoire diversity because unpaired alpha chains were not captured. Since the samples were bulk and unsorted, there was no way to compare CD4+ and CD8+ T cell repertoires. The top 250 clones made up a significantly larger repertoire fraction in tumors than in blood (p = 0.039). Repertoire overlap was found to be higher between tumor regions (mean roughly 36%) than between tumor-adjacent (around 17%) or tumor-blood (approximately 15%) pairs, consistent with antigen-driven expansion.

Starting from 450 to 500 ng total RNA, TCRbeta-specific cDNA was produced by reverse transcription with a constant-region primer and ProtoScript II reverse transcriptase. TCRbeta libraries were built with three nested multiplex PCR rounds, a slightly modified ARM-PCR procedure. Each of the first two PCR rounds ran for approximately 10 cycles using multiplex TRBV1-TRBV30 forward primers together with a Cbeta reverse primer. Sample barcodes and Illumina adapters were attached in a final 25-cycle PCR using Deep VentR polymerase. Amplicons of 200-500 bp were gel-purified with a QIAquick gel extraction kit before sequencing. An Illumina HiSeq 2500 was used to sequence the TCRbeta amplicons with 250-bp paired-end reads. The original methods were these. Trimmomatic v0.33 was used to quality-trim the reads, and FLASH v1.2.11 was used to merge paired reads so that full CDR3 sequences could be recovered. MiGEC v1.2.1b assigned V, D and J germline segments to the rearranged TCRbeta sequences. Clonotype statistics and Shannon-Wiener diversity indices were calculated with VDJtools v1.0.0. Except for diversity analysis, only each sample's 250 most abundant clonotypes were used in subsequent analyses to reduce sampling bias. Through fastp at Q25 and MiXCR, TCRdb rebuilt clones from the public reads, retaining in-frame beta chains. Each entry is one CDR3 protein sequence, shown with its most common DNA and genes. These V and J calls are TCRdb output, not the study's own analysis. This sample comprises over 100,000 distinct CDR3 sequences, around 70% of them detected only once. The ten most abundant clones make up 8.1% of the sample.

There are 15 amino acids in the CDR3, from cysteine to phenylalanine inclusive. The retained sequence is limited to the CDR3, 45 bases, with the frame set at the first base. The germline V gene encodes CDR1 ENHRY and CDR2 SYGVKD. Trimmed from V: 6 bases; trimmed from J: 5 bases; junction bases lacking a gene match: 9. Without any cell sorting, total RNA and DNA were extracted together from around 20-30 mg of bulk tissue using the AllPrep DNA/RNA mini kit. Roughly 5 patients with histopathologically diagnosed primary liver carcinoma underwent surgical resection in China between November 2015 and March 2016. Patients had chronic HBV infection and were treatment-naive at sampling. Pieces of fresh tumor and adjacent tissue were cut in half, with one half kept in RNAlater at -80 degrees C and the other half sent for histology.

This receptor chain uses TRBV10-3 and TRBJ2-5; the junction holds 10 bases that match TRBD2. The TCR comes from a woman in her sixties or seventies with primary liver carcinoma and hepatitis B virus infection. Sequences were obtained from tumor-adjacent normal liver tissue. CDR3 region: CAISSSGGAAETQYF. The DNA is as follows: TGTGCCATCAGCTCTAGCGGGGGAGCCGCGGAGACCCAGTACTTC.